This passage covers 5 T cell receptor beta chains from one sample sequenced in a study of identical twins (dated by TCRdb to the mid-2010s). The library came from 5' RACE. Sequencing used an Illumina HiSeq 2000. TCRdb reworked the public reads: Q25 trimming with fastp, MiXCR clone assembly, productive beta chains retained. Rows with one shared CDR3 protein collapse into an entry with the most common genes and DNA. The table for this sample lists around 960,000 distinct CDR3 sequences; roughly an eighth of them were counted only once. Of the sample, around 1.5% falls within the top ten clones. These sequences were also reported in another study, on yellow fever vaccine responses in identical twins.

The sample taken for sequencing was PBMCs. Every receptor here comes from a woman under 30 in good health.

This clonotype was seen a handful of times. V usage is TRBV4-2 and J usage is TRBJ2-1, with TRBD2 identical over 8 bases. CDR1 is LGHNA, CDR2 YNFKEQ, per germline. The V and J ends lost 0 bases and 9 bases, in that order; junction bases with no gene match: 13. This CDR3 region has 17 residues. In DNA form, the CDR3 reads TGTGCCAGCAGCCAAGAGGCGGCTAGCGGGTGGAGAGGTGAGCAGTTCTTC. Its translation is CASSQEAASGWRGEQFF.

The chain uses TRBV4-1 and TRBJ2-1; 7 bases align to TRBD2. In germline, CDR1 is MGHRA, CDR2 YSYEKL. With V trimmed by 3 bases and J by 4 bases, 9 bases remained unmatched. This CDR3 comprises 16 residues. CDR3 sequence: CASSHGGAGLYNEQFF. The CDR3, as DNA: TGCGCCAGCAGCCACGGAGGAGCGGGGCTGTACAATGAGCAGTTCTTC.

This chain links TRBV11-2 with TRBJ1-2; a possible D gene is TRBD1 (6 bases). CDR1 and CDR2 from the germline V gene are SGHAT and FQNNGV. V lost 5 bases and J lost 3, with 22 bases in between. The CDR3 consists of 17 residues. CDR3 sequence: CASSHIIFGGRDYGYTF. The CDR3 coding sequence is TGTGCCAGCAGCCATATAATATTTGGGGGGCGCGACTATGGCTACACCTTC.

This clonotype showed up just a few times. The rearrangement uses TRBV3-1 and TRBJ2-7; D uncertain. Germline V lookup: CDR1 LGHDT, CDR2 YNNKEL (reference sequence). Trimming took off 0 bases at V and 5 bases at J, with 5 bases between the two ends. The CDR3 spans 12 residues. CDR3 bases: TGTGCCAGCAGCCAAGACTGGAACGAGCAGTACTTC. It specifies CASSQDWNEQYF.

The chain links TRBV12-3 or TRBV12-4 to TRBJ2-6, with no clear D. This CDR3 is 16 amino acids long. Trimming took off 1 base at V and 0 bases at J, with 7 bases between the two ends. The CDR3 DNA sequence: TGTGCCAGCAGTTTAGGGGTCTTCTCTGGGGCCAACGTCCTGACTTTC. It specifies CASSLGVFSGANVLTF.